Listed here are 8 T cell receptor beta chains from one sample, sequenced in a study of regulatory T cells in long-lasting Graves disease. The time point: persistent/refractory GD, antithyroid drugs over 5 years with positive TRAb. There was RNA extracted from PBMCs, and the TCR library was made from it. Combining iRepertoire HTBI primers with Arm-PCR of CDR3 regions, the authors built TCR beta libraries. TCRdb passed the multiplex PCR reads through MiXCR, listing each CDR3 protein once. The sample records roughly 490,000 distinct CDR3 sequences, about 20% being singletons. The sample in question was peripheral blood mononuclear cells (PBMCs), obtained when the disease was refractory, from a patient treated with antithyroid drugs. These receptors came from a female donor with Graves disease.

The chain has TRBV30 and TRBJ1-5; D uncertain. The CDR3 sequence is 15 residues long. The germline gives CDR1 GTSNPN, CDR2 SVGIG (reference sequence). V dropped 5 bases and J dropped 0 bases, with 14 bases sitting between them. The CDR3 sequence is CAWCPRDDSNQPQHF. The CDR3, as DNA: TGTGCCTGGTGCCCAAGGGATGATAGCAATCAGCCCCAGCATTTT. Variable domain in full (rest from reference TRBV30 and TRBJ1-5): SQTIHQWPATLVQPVGSPLSLECTVEGTSNPNLYWYRQAAGRGLQLLFYSVGIGQISSEVPQNLSASRPQDRQFILSSKKLLLSDSGFYLCAWCPRDDSNQPQHFGDGTRLSIL.

This chain links TRBV7-3 with TRBJ2-3; 8 bases align to TRBD2. The trim removed 5 bases at V and 0 bases at J, leaving 16 bases unmatched. The CDR3 runs 19 residues. Germline CDR1 SGHTA, CDR2 FQGTGA. The CDR3 here is CASSLYMGGGNPSTDTQYF. The CDR3 DNA reads as TGTGCCAGCAGCCTCTACATGGGCGGGGGGAACCCTAGCACAGATACGCAGTATTTT. Full variable domain (rest looked up from reference TRBV7-3 and TRBJ2-3): GAGVSQTPSNKVTEKGKYVELRCDPISGHTALYWYRQSLGQGPEFLIYFQGTGAADDSGLPNDRFFAVRPEGSVSTLKIQRTERGDSAVYLCASSLYMGGGNPSTDTQYFGPGTRLTVL.

This clonotype has at least ten counts. V and J are TRBV4-3 and TRBJ2-7, with D possibly TRBD2 on 5 matching bases. The CDR3 length is 13 residues. Germline V gene lookup returns CDR1 LGHNA and CDR2 YSLEER. V gave up 1 base and J gave up 3 bases, with 7 bases separating them. The CDR3 nucleotides read TGCGCCAGCAGCCAAGCCGGGAACTACGAGCAGTACTTC. Amino acids: CASSQAGNYEQYF.

This chain joins TRBV28 and TRBJ2-7; tentatively, D is TRBD1 (6 bases). Germline V lookup: CDR1 MDHEN, CDR2 SYDVKM. Deletions cut 7 bases from V and 3 bases from J, with 16 bases between. The CDR3 length is 14 residues. CDR3 in amino acids: CASNQQGKDYEQYF. In nucleotides, the CDR3 is TGTGCCAGCAATCAACAGGGTAAGGACTACGAGCAGTACTTC.

The genes are TRBV7-9 and TRBJ2-2, with TRBD2 as a possible D gene (5 bases). Germline CDR1 SEHNR, CDR2 FQNEAQ (reference sequence). V was shortened by 1 base and J by 0 bases, with 6 bases between the two germline ends. The CDR3 is 15 residues long. The CDR3 loop reads CASSLGLPNTGELFF. CDR3 nucleotides: TGTGCCAGCAGCTTAGGACTACCGAACACCGGGGAGCTGTTTTTT.

The table lists this clonotype with many counts. The chain carries TRBV6-5 and TRBJ2-7, with 9 bases aligning to TRBD1. J was trimmed by 4 bases and V by 2 bases; bases with no gene match: 6. This CDR3 contains 15 residues. From germline, CDR1 is MNHEY and CDR2 SVGAGI. The CDR3 DNA is TGTGCCAGCAGTTACGGCTGGACAGGGGAGTACGAGCAGTACTTC. This translates into CASSYGWTGEYEQYF.

At least ten counts were recorded for this clonotype. The CDR3 spells CASSLWTSGRETQYF. The CDR3 coding sequence is TGTGCCAGCAGTTTATGGACTAGCGGAAGAGAGACCCAGTACTTC. J is TRBJ2-5 and V is TRBV12-3 or TRBV12-4; 10 bases align to TRBD2. Trimming cost V 2 bases and J 4 bases; bases outside gene matches: 4. This CDR3 spans 15 amino acids.

The chain recombines TRBV25-1 with TRBJ2-7; 9 positions agree with TRBD1. Germline values: CDR1 MGHDK, CDR2 SYGVNS. The CDR3 runs to 17 residues. J gave up 6 bases and V 1 base, and 13 bases lay outside the gene matches. The CDR3 spells CASSELLGQGVTSEQYF. In nucleotides, the CDR3 is TGTGCCAGCAGTGAATTGTTGGGACAGGGCGTCACCTCCGAGCAGTACTTC.